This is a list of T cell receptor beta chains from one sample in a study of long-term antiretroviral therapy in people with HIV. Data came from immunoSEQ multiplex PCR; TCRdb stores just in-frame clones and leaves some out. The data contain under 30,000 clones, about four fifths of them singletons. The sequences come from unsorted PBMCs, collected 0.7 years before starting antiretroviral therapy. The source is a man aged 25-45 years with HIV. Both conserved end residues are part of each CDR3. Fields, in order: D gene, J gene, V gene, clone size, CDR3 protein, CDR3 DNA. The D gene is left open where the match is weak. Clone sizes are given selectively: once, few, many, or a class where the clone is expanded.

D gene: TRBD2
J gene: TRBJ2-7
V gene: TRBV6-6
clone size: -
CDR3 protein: CASSWGATSGAYEQYF
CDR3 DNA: TGTGCCAGCAGTTGGGGTGCGACTAGCGGAGCTTACGAGCAGTACTTC

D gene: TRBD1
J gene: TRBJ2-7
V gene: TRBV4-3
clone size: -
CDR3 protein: CASSQDRGFYEQYF
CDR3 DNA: TGCGCCAGCAGCCAGGACAGGGGATTCTACGAGCAGTACTTC

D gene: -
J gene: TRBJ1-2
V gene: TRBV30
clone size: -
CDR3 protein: CAWSVIPGQADLGYGYTF
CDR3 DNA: TGTGCCTGGAGTGTCATTCCCGGACAAGCAGATCTTGGCTATGGCTACACCTTC

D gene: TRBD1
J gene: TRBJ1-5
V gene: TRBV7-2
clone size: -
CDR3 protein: CASSPETGNGNQPQHF
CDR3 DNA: TGTGCCAGCAGCCCAGAGACAGGGAATGGCAATCAGCCCCAGCATTTT

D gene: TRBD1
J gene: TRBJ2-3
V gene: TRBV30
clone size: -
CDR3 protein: CAWSAWTGTDTQYF
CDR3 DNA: TGTGCCTGGAGTGCGTGGACAGGGACAGATACGCAGTATTTT

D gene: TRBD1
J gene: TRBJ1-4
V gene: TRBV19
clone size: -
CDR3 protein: CASSLPRGRIATNEKLFF
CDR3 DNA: TGTGCCAGTAGCCTACCGAGGGGGCGGATTGCAACTAATGAAAAACTGTTTTTT

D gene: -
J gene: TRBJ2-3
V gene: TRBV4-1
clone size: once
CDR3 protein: CASSQEPGTDTQYF
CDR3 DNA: TGCGCCAGCAGCCAAGAACCGGGCACAGATACGCAGTATTTT

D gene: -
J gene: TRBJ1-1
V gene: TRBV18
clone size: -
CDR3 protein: CASSPEGDTEAFF
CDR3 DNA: TGTGCCAGCTCACCGGAGGGGGACACTGAAGCTTTCTTT

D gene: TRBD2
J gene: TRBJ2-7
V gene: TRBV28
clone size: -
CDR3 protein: CASSSPGGGGREQYF
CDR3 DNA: TGTGCCAGCAGTTCGCCGGGAGGCGGGGGGAGGGAGCAGTACTTC

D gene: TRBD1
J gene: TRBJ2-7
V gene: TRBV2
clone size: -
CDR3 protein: CASSWDRGGHYEQYF
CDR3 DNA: TGTGCCAGCAGTTGGGACAGGGGGGGACACTACGAGCAGTACTTC

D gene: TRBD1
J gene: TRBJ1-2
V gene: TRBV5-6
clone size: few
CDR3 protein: CASSLGQGADGYTF
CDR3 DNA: TGTGCCAGCAGTCTGGGACAGGGGGCGGATGGCTACACCTTC

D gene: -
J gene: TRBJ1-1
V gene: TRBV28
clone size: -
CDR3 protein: CASRTTGSPRAFF
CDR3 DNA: TGTGCCAGCAGGACCACCGGGAGTCCTCGAGCTTTCTTT

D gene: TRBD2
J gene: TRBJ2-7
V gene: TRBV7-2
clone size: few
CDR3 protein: CASSLGPLAGGSYEQYF
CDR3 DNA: TGTGCCAGCAGCTTAGGACCACTAGCGGGAGGGTCCTACGAGCAGTACTTC

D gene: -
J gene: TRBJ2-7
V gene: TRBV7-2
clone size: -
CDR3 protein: CASSLLLEYEQYF
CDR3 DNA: TGTGCCAGCAGCTTACTCCTAGAGTACGAGCAGTACTTC

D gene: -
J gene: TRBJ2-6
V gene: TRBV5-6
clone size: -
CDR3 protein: CASSLLRVSGANVLTF
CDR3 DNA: TGTGCCAGCAGCTTACTCAGGGTCTCTGGGGCCAACGTCCTGACTTTC

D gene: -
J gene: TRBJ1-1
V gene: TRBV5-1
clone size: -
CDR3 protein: CASSLTGTHTEAFF
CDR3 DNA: TGCGCCAGCAGCTTAACAGGGACTCACACTGAAGCTTTCTTT

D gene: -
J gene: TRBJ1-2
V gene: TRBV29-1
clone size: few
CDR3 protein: CSVAGPAGGYTF
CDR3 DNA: TGCAGCGTAGCTGGGCCTGCGGGAGGCTACACCTTC

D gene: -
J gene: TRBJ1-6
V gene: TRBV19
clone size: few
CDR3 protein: CASLGGHSSLHF
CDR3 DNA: TGTGCCAGCCTGGGAGGGCACAGTTCCCTCCACTTT

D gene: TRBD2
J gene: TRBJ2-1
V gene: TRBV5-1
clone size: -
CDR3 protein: CASSSGLAGGLSSYNEQFF
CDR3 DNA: TGCGCCAGCAGCTCAGGACTAGCGGGAGGGTTGAGCTCCTACAATGAGCAGTTCTTC

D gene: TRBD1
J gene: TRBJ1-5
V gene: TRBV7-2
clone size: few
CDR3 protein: CASTPSHRGSGPQHF
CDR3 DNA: TGTGCCAGCACCCCATCCCACAGGGGCAGTGGGCCCCAGCATTTT

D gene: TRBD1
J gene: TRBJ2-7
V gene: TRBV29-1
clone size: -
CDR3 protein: CSVERTGGRYEQYF
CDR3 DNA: TGCAGCGTTGAAAGGACAGGGGGACGTTACGAGCAGTACTTC

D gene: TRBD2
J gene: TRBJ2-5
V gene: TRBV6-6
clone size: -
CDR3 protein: CASRLGGRETQYF
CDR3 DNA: TGTGCCAGCAGGCTTGGCGGGAGAGAGACCCAGTACTTC

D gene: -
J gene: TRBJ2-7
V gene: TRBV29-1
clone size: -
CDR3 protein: CSVAPGNYEQYF
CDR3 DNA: TGCAGCGTTGCTCCGGGCAACTACGAGCAGTACTTC

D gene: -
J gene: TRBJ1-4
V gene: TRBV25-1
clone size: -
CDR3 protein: CASSEFGGNNEKLFF
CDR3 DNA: TGTGCCAGCAGTGAATTTGGCGGAAATAATGAAAAACTGTTTTTT

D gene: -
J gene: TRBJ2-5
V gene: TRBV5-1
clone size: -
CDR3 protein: CASSYKETQYF
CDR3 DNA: TGCGCCAGCAGCTACAAAGAGACCCAGTACTTC

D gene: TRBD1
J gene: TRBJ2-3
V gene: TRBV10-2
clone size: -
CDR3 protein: CASFDRVYSDTQYF
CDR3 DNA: TGCGCCAGCTTCGACAGGGTATATTCAGATACGCAGTATTTT

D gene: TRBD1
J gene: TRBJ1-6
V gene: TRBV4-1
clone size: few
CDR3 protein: CASSHTDREGSPLHF
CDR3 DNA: TGCGCCAGCAGCCACACTGACAGGGAGGGATCACCCCTCCACTTT

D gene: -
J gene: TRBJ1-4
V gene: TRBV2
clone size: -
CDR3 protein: CASSEAVTGRNEKLFF
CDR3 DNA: TGTGCCAGCAGTGAAGCGGTGACAGGAAGGAATGAAAAACTGTTTTTT

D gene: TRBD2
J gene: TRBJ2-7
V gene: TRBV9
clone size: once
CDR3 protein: CASSVETSGLSEQYF
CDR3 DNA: TGTGCCAGCAGCGTAGAGACTAGCGGCCTTTCGGAGCAGTACTTC

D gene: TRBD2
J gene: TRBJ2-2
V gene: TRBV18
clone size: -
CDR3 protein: CASSPRLAGGPNTGELFF
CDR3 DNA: TGTGCCAGCTCACCTAGGCTAGCGGGAGGTCCGAACACCGGGGAGCTGTTTTTT

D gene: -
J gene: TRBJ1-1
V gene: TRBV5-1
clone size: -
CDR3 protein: CASSFSAGDTEAFF
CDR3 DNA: TGCGCCAGCAGCTTTTCGGCAGGGGATACTGAAGCTTTCTTT

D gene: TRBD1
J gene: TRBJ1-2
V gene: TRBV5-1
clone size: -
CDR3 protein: CASSWTGGLYGYTF
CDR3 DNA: TGCGCCAGCAGCTGGACAGGGGGCTTATATGGCTACACCTTC

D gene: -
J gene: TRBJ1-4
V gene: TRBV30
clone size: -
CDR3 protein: CAWSVWDSGEKLFF
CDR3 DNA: TGTGCCTGGAGTGTGTGGGACTCCGGTGAAAAACTGTTTTTT

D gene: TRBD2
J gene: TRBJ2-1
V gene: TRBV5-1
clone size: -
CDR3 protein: CASSFTSGGNNEQFF
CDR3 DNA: TGCGCCAGCAGCTTCACTAGCGGGGGGAACAATGAGCAGTTCTTC

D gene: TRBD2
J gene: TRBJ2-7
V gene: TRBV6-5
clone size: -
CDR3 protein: CASSYGTSGTYEQYF
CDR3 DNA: TGTGCCAGCAGTTACGGGACTAGCGGGACCTACGAGCAGTACTTC

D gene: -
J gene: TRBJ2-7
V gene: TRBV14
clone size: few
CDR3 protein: CASSQVTAVPYEQYF
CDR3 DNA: TGTGCCAGCAGCCAAGTAACAGCGGTACCCTACGAGCAGTACTTC

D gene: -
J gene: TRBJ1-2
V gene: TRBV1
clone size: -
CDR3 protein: CTSSQDRAEPNYGYTF
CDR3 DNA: TGCACCAGCAGCCAAGATCGGGCAGAACCCAACTATGGCTACACCTTC

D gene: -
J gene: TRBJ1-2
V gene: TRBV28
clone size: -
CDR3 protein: CASSLRDTTNGYTF
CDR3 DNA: TGTGCCAGCAGTTTACGGGACACAACGAATGGCTACACCTTC

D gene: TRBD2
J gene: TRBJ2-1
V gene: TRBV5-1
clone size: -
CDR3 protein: CASSPPSGGPYNEQFF
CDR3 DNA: TGCGCCAGCAGCCCCCCTAGCGGGGGCCCCTACAATGAGCAGTTCTTC

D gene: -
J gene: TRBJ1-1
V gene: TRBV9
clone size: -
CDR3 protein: CASSVAGATDEAFF
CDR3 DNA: TGTGCCAGCAGCGTAGCGGGGGCGACGGATGAAGCTTTCTTT